This T cell receptor beta chain originates from a study of radiotherapy plus CTLA-4 blockade in lung cancer. Study in general: Disease control was seen in 31% of patients, objective responses in approximately 19%. Overall study findings and caveats: Once radiotherapy plus ipilimumab had been given, TCR clones derived from tumor expanded in blood. Dynamics of early blood T cell clones, together with interferon-beta, were reportedly the best predictors of response.

Repertoires were generated with immunoSEQ multiplex PCR, while TCRdb's copy carries only in-frame clones and drops some. The repertoire includes around 44,000 clones, 80% to 90% of them detected once, and about 17% sits in the top ten. The V end was cut by 3 bases, the J end by 8 bases, with 16 bases between. Germline V gene data show CDR1 as MNHNS and CDR2 as SASEGT. The length of the CDR3 is 15 residues. People whose metastatic non-small-cell lung cancer was chemo-refractory got focal radiation along with CTLA-4 blockade by ipilimumab. Only a few counts were recorded for this clone. The antigen is undetermined.

The TCR sequence derives from a human donor with non-small cell lung cancer that progressed on radiotherapy plus ipilimumab. Some clones in this sample may be carry-over from other donors' samples. The chain has TRBV6-1 and TRBJ1-4; possible D gene TRBD1, 6 bases. The sample was peripheral blood, taken from a patient treated with radiotherapy plus ipilimumab. This CDR3 is CASSDWGGAGEKLFF. The CDR3 coding sequence is TGTGCCAGCAGTGATTGGGGGGGCGCGGGGGAAAAACTGTTTTTT.